These 23 T cell receptor beta chains were sequenced from one sample in a study of T cell responses to AZD1222 COVID-19 vaccine. The repertoire was sequenced with immunoSEQ multiplex PCR; TCRdb's copy has only in-frame clones and lacks some. This table has tens of thousands of clones, 85% to 90% appearing once. The sequencing here drew on peripheral blood, taken on day 0 of AZD1222 vaccination. These receptor sequences come from an adult in good health.

The chain joins TRBV19 to TRBJ1-6; the match to TRBD1 covers 7 bases. Germline CDR1 is LNHDA and CDR2 is SQIVND (reference sequence). The CDR3 is 15 amino acids. The trim removed 4 bases at V and 12 bases at J, leaving 12 bases unmatched. The CDR3 protein is CASSTQSTGTGPLHF. The CDR3 DNA reads as TGTGCCAGTAGTACCCAATCGACAGGGACGGGACCCCTCCACTTT.

The chain is built from TRBV2 and TRBJ1-2; D remains ambiguous. The germline V and J ends were trimmed by 7 bases and 6 bases, with 15 bases remaining between them. In germline, CDR1 is SNHLY, CDR2 FYNNEI. This CDR3 has 13 residues. The CDR3 sequence is CASTLQELHGYTF. DNA for the CDR3: TGTGCCAGCACGCTCCAGGAACTTCATGGCTACACCTTC.

The chain couples TRBV19 to TRBJ1-2, with 7 bases that match TRBD1. V shed 5 bases, J shed 8 bases, and the junction held 14 bases outside the gene matches. Germline V gives CDR1 LNHDA, CDR2 SQIVND (reference sequence). The CDR3 extends over 15 amino acids. CDR3 sequence: CASSVAPYRGLGYTF. Here the CDR3 DNA reads TGTGCCAGTAGTGTTGCACCCTACAGGGGTTTGGGCTACACCTTC. The whole variable domain, filled in from reference TRBV19 and TRBJ1-2, reads DGGITQSPKYLFRKEGQNVTLSCEQNLNHDAMYWYRQDPGQGLRLIYYSQIVNDFQKGDIAEGYSVSREKKESFPLTVTSAQKNPTAFYLCASSVAPYRGLGYTFGSGTRLTVV.

V is TRBV20-1 and J is TRBJ1-2; D is unresolved. Germline CDR1 DFQATT, CDR2 SNEGSKA (reference sequence). The CDR3 loop spans 11 amino acids. The V gene lost 6 bases and the J gene lost 4 bases, with 9 bases spanning the gap. The CDR3 nucleotides read TGCAGTGCCCCGGCTCCCTATGGCTACACCTTC. It is translated as CSAPAPYGYTF.

V gene TRBV19 combines with J gene TRBJ2-7; TRBD2 matches at 8 bases. Trimming at V came to 9 bases and at J to 0 bases, leaving 10 bases not matched to a gene. CDR3 length: 15 amino acids. Germline CDR1 is LNHDA and CDR2 is SQIVND (reference sequence). The CDR3 loop is CASRNAGGSSYEQYF. As DNA, the CDR3 is TGTGCCAGCCGGAATGCGGGGGGAAGCTCCTACGAGCAGTACTTC.

This chain uses TRBV10-2 with TRBJ2-1; D may be TRBD1 (5 bases). The CDR3 covers 11 residues. V was pared by 8 bases and J by 3 bases, with 5 bases between. Germline CDR1 is WSHSY and CDR2 is SAAADI. For the CDR3, the DNA is TGCGCCAGCCAGGGCTACAATGAGCAGTTCTTC. This sequence encodes CASQGYNEQFF.

V and J are TRBV7-2 and TRBJ2-7; 11 bases match TRBD1. V dropped 6 bases and J dropped 8; count of bases not matched to a gene: 9. Germline CDR1 and CDR2: SGHTA and FQGNSA. This CDR3 spans 14 amino acids. CDR3 amino acids: CASSADRGHLKQYF. The CDR3 nucleotides read TGTGCCAGCAGTGCGGACAGGGGGCATCTGAAGCAGTACTTC.

This clone was observed a single time. The J gene is TRBJ2-3, the V gene TRBV10-1; no clear D gene. Germline V gives CDR1 WNHNN, CDR2 SYGVQD (reference sequence). Trimming removed 4 bases at V and 0 bases at J, with 8 bases between. The CDR3 is 14 amino acids. CDR3 sequence reads: CASSVWGSTDTQYF. DNA of the CDR3: TGCGCCAGCAGTGTATGGGGAAGCACAGATACGCAGTATTTT.

The V gene is TRBV7-9, the J gene TRBJ1-6; TRBD1 matches 7 bases. The CDR3 contains 14 residues. The V gene's germline CDR1 is SEHNR and CDR2 FQNEAQ (reference sequence). V dropped 5 bases and J dropped 6; count of bases not matched to a gene: 4. CDR3 loop: CASSQTGSNSPLHF. The CDR3 region has the DNA TGTGCCAGCAGCCAGACAGGGTCTAATTCACCCCTCCACTTT.

The J gene is TRBJ2-1, the V gene TRBV3-1 (or the pseudogene TRBV3-2); D not certain. With 4 bases removed from V and 0 bases from J, the gap between germline ends came to 10 bases. This CDR3 has 15 amino acids. Per germline, CDR1 LGHDT and CDR2 YNNKEL (reference sequence). The CDR3 DNA reads as TGTGCCAGCAGCCCAAGCAGGAGCTCCTACAATGAGCAGTTCTTC. This gives the protein CASSPSRSSYNEQFF.

The V call is TRBV30, the J call TRBJ1-2; D is possibly TRBD1 (5 bases). CDR1 GTSNPN and CDR2 SVGIG come from the germline V gene (reference sequence). The ends were cut back, 3 bases at V and 4 bases at J, with 15 bases in the middle. This CDR3 is 14 amino acids long. The CDR3 DNA reads TGTGCCTGGAGCTTAGGGGTGGCTAGCTATGGCTACACCTTC. Translating gives CAWSLGVASYGYTF.

The V gene is TRBV7-9, the J gene TRBJ2-1, with 12 bases aligning to TRBD1. With 8 bases clipped from V and 3 bases from J, the junction kept 2 bases outside the gene matches. Per germline, CDR1 SEHNR and CDR2 FQNEAQ (reference sequence). The CDR3 has 14 amino acids. The CDR3 spells CASGTGGNYNEQFF. As DNA, the CDR3 is TGTGCCAGCGGGACAGGGGGCAACTACAATGAGCAGTTCTTC.

The gene calls are TRBV7-6 and TRBJ1-4, with D possibly TRBD1 on 5 matching bases. V lost 5 bases to trimming and J lost 11 bases, with 15 bases between them. This CDR3 comprises 13 residues. Germline values: CDR1 SGHVS, CDR2 FNYEAQ. CDR3 sequence reads: CASSTSLSGKLFF. CDR3 DNA sequence: TGTGCCAGCAGCACCAGCTTGTCAGGGAAACTGTTTTTT.

The rearrangement joins TRBV6-5 to TRBJ1-2; D is ambiguous. Trimming removed 7 bases at V and 0 bases at J, with 12 bases between. CDR1 is MNHEY, CDR2 SVGAGI, per germline. CDR3 length equals 14 residues. DNA for the CDR3: TGTGCCAGCAAGATGGACCTAGCTAACTATGGCTACACCTTC. The encoded protein is CASKMDLANYGYTF.

The chain employs TRBV5-1 and TRBJ1-2; no clear D gene. The CDR3 has 13 residues. The germline V gene encodes CDR1 SGHRS and CDR2 YFSETQ. V was trimmed by 4 bases and J by 0 bases, leaving 7 bases between them. The CDR3 coding sequence is TGCGCCAGCAGCCTTAATTCTAACTATGGCTACACCTTC. As protein: CASSLNSNYGYTF.

The rearrangement links TRBV27 to TRBJ2-3, with 7 bases matching TRBD2. Germline loops: CDR1 MNHEY, CDR2 SMNVEV (reference sequence). CDR3 length: 13 amino acids. The ends lost 7 bases at V and 5 bases at J; junction bases unmatched: 6. The CDR3 loop reads CASNTWGGDTQYF. The DNA for the CDR3 is TGTGCCAGCAACACGTGGGGGGGAGATACGCAGTATTTT.

The V gene is TRBV7-2, the J gene TRBJ1-6; 7 nucleotides align to TRBD1. V lost 5 bases and J lost 6; bases outside the gene matches: 4. The CDR3 runs 14 residues. The germline gives CDR1 SGHTA, CDR2 FQGNSA. The CDR3 DNA reads as TGTGCCAGCAGCCCAGGGACAGCTAATTCACCCCTCCACTTT. This sequence encodes CASSPGTANSPLHF.

The chain combines TRBV19 with TRBJ1-1, with D unclear. CDR3 length: 14 residues. Germline-derived CDR1 and CDR2 are LNHDA and SQIVND (reference sequence). Trimming removed 4 bases from V and 8 bases from J, with 17 bases in between. For the CDR3, the DNA is TGTGCCAGTAGTACCTACCCCCGGCCCGAGGAAGCTTTCTTT. Protein: CASSTYPRPEEAFF.

V and J are TRBV6-5 and TRBJ1-1; possible D gene TRBD1, 6 bases. CDR1 and CDR2 from the germline V gene are MNHEY and SVGAGI. The CDR3 consists of 15 residues. Trimming cost V 0 bases and J 0 bases, with 8 bases left between them. The DNA of the CDR3 is TGTGCCAGCAGTTACTCGGGGGGCTTGAACACTGAAGCTTTCTTT. Translation gives CASSYSGGLNTEAFF.

The rearrangement uses TRBV7-8 and TRBJ1-2; TRBD1 matches 11 bases. The V and J ends lost 5 bases and 5 bases, in that order; junction bases with no gene match: 7. The CDR3 is made up of 15 amino acids. Per germline, CDR1 SGHVS and CDR2 FQNEAQ. DNA of the CDR3: TGTGCCAGCAGCATTAGGACAGGGGGCGGTTATGGCTACACCTTC. It yields the protein CASSIRTGGGYGYTF.

The CDR3 region is CASSAQPRLRANTEAFF. DNA for the CDR3: TGCGCCAGCAGTGCACAACCACGACTTCGGGCGAACACTGAAGCTTTCTTT. The gene calls are TRBV10-2 and TRBJ1-1, with D unresolved. The CDR3 has 17 amino acids. V shed 4 bases and J shed 1 base, with 19 bases lying between them. Germline V gene data show CDR1 as WSHSY and CDR2 as SAAADI.

The genes are TRBV19 and TRBJ1-1; weak D call: TRBD1 (5 bases). Per the germline V gene, CDR1 is LNHDA and CDR2 is SQIVND (reference sequence). This CDR3 spans 14 amino acids. The V gene lost 7 bases and the J gene lost 3 bases, with 15 bases spanning the gap. The CDR3 DNA is TGTGCCAGTACACAGGTGGCATGGGACACTGAAGCTTTCTTT. Translating gives CASTQVAWDTEAFF.

This clone was counted between two and nine times. The chain recombines TRBV4-1 with TRBJ1-4; the D is unclear. V gave up 4 bases and J gave up 7 bases, with 10 bases separating them. This CDR3 is built from 13 residues. The germline gives CDR1 MGHRA, CDR2 YSYEKL. CDR3 residues: CASSPGRREKLFF. The CDR3 coding sequence is TGCGCCAGCAGCCCCGGACGGCGTGAAAAACTGTTTTTT.